The rows below give T cell receptor beta chains drawn from one sample of a study of CD8+CD57+ T cells in acquired aplastic anemia. Using its own MiXCR run on the reads, TCRdb lists one record per CDR3 protein. The data hold 150,000 to 200,000 distinct CDR3 sequences, with roughly 40% observed a single time. Sequences were obtained from sorted CD4+, CD8+, or CD8+CD57+ T cells (not recorded which) from PBMCs. These receptor sequences come from a human donor in good health. CDR3s include the opening cysteine and the closing phenylalanine or tryptophan. The D gene is left open where the match is weak. The size of a clone is reported for some rows only, either as once, few or many, or as a class for expanded clones.

j_call v_call d_call clone_size cdr3_length cdr3_aa cdr3_nt
TRBJ1-2 TRBV6-5 . many 14 CASSSGRTNYGYTF TGTGCCAGCAGTTCCGGGAGAACTAACTATGGCTACACCTTC
TRBJ2-1 TRBV11-3 . many 13 CASSPGGISEQFF TGTGCCAGCAGCCCCGGAGGGATCAGTGAGCAGTTCTTC
TRBJ2-1 TRBV20-1 . . 12 CSAHHQRNEQFF TGCAGTGCGCACCATCAGCGCAATGAGCAGTTCTTC
TRBJ1-5 TRBV19 . . 13 CASRDGVGQPQHF TGTGCCAGTAGAGATGGCGTGGGTCAGCCCCAGCATTTT
TRBJ1-1 TRBV9 . many 8 CASPAAFF TGTGCCAGCCCGGCCGCTTTCTTT
TRBJ1-6 TRBV7-3 . . 17 CASSFGTSPRDNSPLHF TGTGCCAGCAGTTTTGGGACGTCCCCACGGGATAATTCACCCCTCCACTTT
TRBJ1-4 TRBV7-3 . many 13 CASSLGPNEKLFF TGTGCCAGCAGTCTCGGCCCCAATGAAAAACTGTTTTTT
TRBJ2-3 TRBV24-1 TRBD1 . 15 CATRPTGGWTDTQYF TGTGCCACCAGGCCGACAGGGGGTTGGACAGATACGCAGTATTTT
TRBJ1-4 TRBV19 . . 15 CASSTTGTSNEKLFF TGTGCCAGTAGTACTACCGGGACATCTAATGAAAAACTGTTTTTT
TRBJ1-2 TRBV20-1 . few 11 CSARHNYGYTF TGCAGTGCTAGGCATAACTATGGCTACACCTTC
TRBJ1-5 TRBV19 . many 16 CASSMSGGLGNQPQHF TGTGCCAGTAGTATGTCGGGGGGGCTCGGCAATCAGCCCCAGCATTTT
TRBJ2-7 TRBV5-1 . . 16 CASSSARMGSSYEQYF TGCGCCAGCAGCAGTGCTAGAATGGGAAGCTCCTACGAGCAGTACTTC
TRBJ1-1 TRBV7-6 . many 13 CASSEYVRSEAFF TGTGCCAGCAGCGAGTATGTGCGGAGCGAAGCTTTCTTT
TRBJ1-2 TRBV2 TRBD1 . 13 CASRNRGLYGYTF TGTGCCAGCAGGAATAGGGGGCTGTATGGCTACACCTTC
TRBJ2-1 TRBV20-1 TRBD1 many 15 CSATKTGSIHNEQFF TGCAGTGCTACTAAGACAGGGTCTATCCACAATGAGCAGTTCTTC
TRBJ2-3 TRBV5-1 . many 15 CASSLGQTSTDTQYF TGCGCCAGCAGCTTGGGACAGACTAGCACAGATACGCAGTATTTT
TRBJ1-6 TRBV2 TRBD1 . 14 CASINQGGNSPLHF TGTGCCAGCATTAATCAGGGGGGTAATTCACCCCTCCACTTT
TRBJ2-7 TRBV7-3 TRBD2 many 16 CASSAGLAGGSYEQYF TGTGCCAGCAGCGCCGGGCTAGCGGGGGGTTCCTACGAGCAGTACTTC
TRBJ2-5 TRBV4-3 TRBD2 few 18 CASSQARLAGGKGETQYF TGCGCCAGCAGCCAAGCTCGGCTAGCGGGGGGGAAGGGAGAGACCCAGTACTTC
TRBJ1-1 TRBV7-9 . many 15 CASSLVRGGNTEAFF TGTGCCAGCAGCTTAGTGAGGGGCGGGAACACTGAAGCTTTCTTT
TRBJ2-1 TRBV25-1 . . 20 CASSVGENFWGSGSYNEQFF TGTGCCAGCAGTGTGGGCGAAAACTTTTGGGGCTCTGGGTCCTACAATGAGCAGTTCTTC
TRBJ1-3 TRBV12-5 . . 14 CASGWGSGGNTIYF TGTGCTAGTGGTTGGGGTTCGGGCGGAAACACCATATATTTT
TRBJ2-7 TRBV5-4 . . 11 CASRGLNEQYF TGTGCCAGCAGAGGGCTGAACGAGCAGTACTTC
TRBJ1-2 TRBV29-1 . . 13 CSVETARNYGYTF TGCAGCGTTGAAACTGCACGGAACTATGGCTACACCTTC
TRBJ2-5 TRBV7-2 TRBD1 . 12 CASSLDRGTQYF TGTGCCAGCAGCTTGGACAGGGGGACCCAGTACTTC
TRBJ2-7 TRBV6-1 . . 11 CASSEMYEQYF TGTGCCAGCAGTGAAATGTACGAGCAGTACTTC
TRBJ2-1 TRBV4-1 TRBD1 few 14 CASSLSVGDREQFF TGCGCCAGCAGCCTGTCAGTCGGGGACAGGGAGCAGTTCTTC
TRBJ2-1 TRBV27 TRBD2 few 17 CASRGLAGATNYNEQFF TGTGCCAGCAGGGGACTAGCGGGAGCCACTAACTACAATGAGCAGTTCTTC
TRBJ2-7 TRBV6-1 TRBD2 . 11 CASSPGLAVCF TGTGCCAGCAGTCCGGGACTAGCGGTATGCTTC
TRBJ2-1 TRBV4-2 . once 17 CASSQDPTVSSYNEQFF TGTGCCAGCAGCCAAGATCCCACAGTGAGCTCCTACAATGAGCAGTTCTTC
TRBJ1-2 TRBV19 . once 15 CASSIQGLENYGYTF TGTGCCAGTAGTATCCAGGGGTTGGAGAACTATGGCTACACCTTC
TRBJ1-6 TRBV5-1 . many 15 CASSPGRGVDSPLHF TGCGCCAGCAGCCCCGGAAGAGGCGTTGATTCACCCCTCCACTTT
TRBJ1-5 TRBV18 . . 14 CASSSGDQNQPQHF TGTGCCAGCTCCTCAGGGGACCAAAATCAGCCCCAGCATTTT
TRBJ2-1 TRBV3-1 . once 15 CAGSQGAGHYNEQFF TGTGCCGGCAGCCAAGGGGCGGGCCACTACAATGAGCAGTTCTTC
TRBJ1-1 TRBV20-1 TRBD1 medium-sized 12 CSAWDRKAEAFF TGCAGTGCCTGGGACAGGAAGGCTGAAGCTTTCTTT
TRBJ1-1 TRBV7-3 . . 16 CASSLGIGGRNTEAFF TGTGCCAGCAGCTTGGGGATCGGGGGTCGGAACACTGAAGCTTTCTTT
TRBJ2-5 TRBV29-1 . . 12 CSVGTVQETQYF TGCAGCGTTGGGACAGTACAAGAGACCCAGTACTTC
TRBJ1-4 TRBV24-1 TRBD1 once 15 CATSDVTGGNEKLFF TGTGCCACCAGTGACGTGACAGGGGGTAATGAAAAACTGTTTTTT
TRBJ1-1 TRBV2 . . 13 CASSAHPNTEAFF TGTGCCAGCAGCGCACACCCGAACACTGAAGCTTTCTTT
TRBJ2-1 TRBV12-3/TRBV12-4 . . 17 CASSPGSGSRGLNEQFF TGTGCCAGCAGTCCGGGCTCAGGTAGCAGGGGTTTAAATGAGCAGTTCTTC
TRBJ1-1 TRBV20-1 . . 13 CSARELGEAEAFF TGCAGTGCTAGAGAACTAGGGGAAGCTGAAGCTTTCTTT
TRBJ2-1 TRBV15 . . 15 CATSTAGHPLDEQFF TGTGCCACCAGCACAGCGGGCCACCCCTTGGATGAGCAGTTCTTC
TRBJ2-2 TRBV6-1 . many 15 CASSASSVNTGELFF TGTGCCAGCAGTGCCTCTAGCGTGAACACCGGGGAGCTGTTTTTT
TRBJ1-1 TRBV20-1 . . 11 CSASLYTEAFF TGCAGTGCTAGTCTGTACACTGAAGCTTTCTTT